This T cell receptor beta chain was profiled in a study of cytomegalovirus exposure and HLA in healthy donors. Broader study findings: The study listed 150 to 200 cytomegalovirus-associated TCR beta chains. Equally common other TCR beta chains were less clonally expanded than HLA-associated ones, a later analysis found. Evidence from a later analysis indicated that most CMV-associated TCR beta chains looked HLA-restricted.

Germline V lookup: CDR1 LGHNT, CDR2 FRNRAP. The CDR3 spans 17 residues. After removal of 2 bases from V and 0 bases from J, the junction contained 9 bases not matched to a gene. Notes on this clone: Its specificity is not known. The identical CDR3 is also encoded by other nucleotide sequences in the sample.

13 Jbeta primers and 60 Vbeta primers were used for the PCR. Here immunoSEQ multiplex PCR was the method, and the copy in TCRdb shows in-frame clones only, minus some. The profile shows under 150,000 clones, roughly four fifths of them singletons. The V call is TRBV12-5, the J call TRBJ1-1; 7 nucleotides match TRBD1. The clonotype comes from a male donor in good health and CMV-seronegative. Material for sequencing was PBMCs. For the CDR3, the DNA is TGTGCTAGTGGTTTGTCCCTAGACAGGGTGATGAACACTGAAGCTTTCTTT. Its translation: CASGLSLDRVMNTEAFF. Full variable domain (rest looked up from reference TRBV12-5 and TRBJ1-1): DARVTQTPRHKVTEMGQEVTMRCQPILGHNTVFWYRQTMMQGLELLAYFRNRAPLDDSGMPKDRFSAEMPDATLATLKIQPSEPRDSAVYFCASGLSLDRVMNTEAFFGQGTRLTVV.